The 27 T cell receptor beta chains listed next were all sequenced from one sample in a study of beta chain features in type 1 diabetes. Expressed TCRB transcripts were sequenced, since all the RNA that had been isolated was reverse transcribed. Some clones are missing from TCRdb's copy, which holds only in-frame ones; the method was immunoSEQ multiplex PCR. This repertoire shows 130,000 to 150,000 clones, 9% to 9.5% found once; its top ten account for approximately 0.68%. What was sequenced was central memory CD4+ T cells from blood. These receptor sequences come from a man between 18 and 29 years old in good health.

This clone was picked up a small number of times. The chain has TRBV14 and TRBJ2-7; 8 nucleotides match TRBD1. V was clipped by 5 bases and J by 4 bases; unmatched bases: 10. The CDR3 runs to 15 residues. The germline V gene has CDR1 SGHDN and CDR2 FVKESK. CDR3 sequence: CASSERTGIVYEQYF. The CDR3 DNA reads TGTGCCAGCAGCGAGCGGACAGGGATAGTATACGAGCAGTACTTC.

The chain combines TRBV4-2 with TRBJ2-1; 9 bases agree with TRBD2. The V gene's germline CDR1 is LGHNA and CDR2 YNFKEQ. The CDR3 has 16 amino acids. Trimming removed 0 bases from V and 8 bases from J; junction bases left unmatched: 8. The CDR3 nucleotides read TGTGCCAGCAGCCAAGAAGGGCGCGGGGGGGCAGATGAGCAGTTCTTC. Amino acid sequence: CASSQEGRGGADEQFF.

This chain connects TRBV5-4 to TRBJ2-5; TRBD2 matches at 9 bases. CDR1 is SGHNT, CDR2 YYREEE, per germline (reference sequence). With V trimmed by 5 bases and J by 0 bases, 11 bases remained unmatched. CDR3 size: 17 residues. Here the CDR3 reads CASSNRVAGAYQETQYF. CDR3 bases: TGTGCCAGCAGTAACAGGGTAGCGGGGGCCTACCAAGAGACCCAGTACTTC.

The chain joins TRBV6-4 to TRBJ1-2; 11 nucleotides match TRBD1. V trimming: 4 bases; J trimming: 1 base; junction bases outside the gene matches: 2. The CDR3 covers 15 residues. Germline V CDR1 and CDR2: MRHNA, SNTAGT. CDR3 in DNA: TGTGCCAGCAGTGTGGGGACAGGGGGTAACTATGGCTACACCTTC. Translating gives CASSVGTGGNYGYTF.

This clone was counted ten times or more. The chain carries TRBV28 and TRBJ2-5; weak D call: TRBD1 (6 bases). With 8 bases removed from V and 5 bases from J, the gap between germline ends came to 12 bases. Looked up from germline, CDR1 is MDHEN and CDR2 is SYDVKM. This CDR3 region has 12 residues. The CDR3 loop is CASVQGLETQYF. CDR3 DNA sequence: TGTGCCAGCGTGCAGGGGTTGGAGACCCAGTACTTC. The full variable domain, in which reference TRBV28 and TRBJ2-5 provide the parts outside the CDR3, is DVKVTQSSRYLVKRTGEKVFLECVQDMDHENMFWYRQDPGLGLRLIYFSYDVKMKEKGDIPEGYSVSREKKERFSLILESASTNQTSMYLCASVQGLETQYFGPGTRLLVL.

This chain joins TRBV9 and TRBJ1-5; weak D call: TRBD1 (5 bases). V lost 0 bases and J lost 3, with 10 bases in between. This CDR3 region has 15 residues. Germline V gene sequence: CDR1 SGDLS, CDR2 YYNGEE. In nucleotides, the CDR3 is TGTGCCAGCAGCGTAGGGCAGGGTATCAATCAGCCCCAGCATTTT. Its translation: CASSVGQGINQPQHF.

This clone was seen a handful of times. This chain connects TRBV11-2 to TRBJ2-7, with D hard to call. CDR1 is SGHAT, CDR2 FQNNGV, per germline. The CDR3 contains 14 residues. V was clipped by 2 bases and J by 3 bases, with 11 bases between them. In DNA, the CDR3 is TGTGCCAGCAGCTTATCCCCTAAAGACTACGAGCAGTACTTC. This gives the protein CASSLSPKDYEQYF.

The chain uses TRBV5-4 and TRBJ2-2; TRBD2 agrees at 8 bases. CDR1 and CDR2 (germline): SGHNT, YYREEE (reference sequence). CDR3 length equals 15 residues. J gave up 0 bases and V 6 bases, and 4 bases lay outside the gene matches. The CDR3 region has the DNA TGTGCCAGCACTCGGGGGGGGTCGAACACCGGGGAGCTGTTTTTT. Translation: CASTRGGSNTGELFF.

The CDR3: CASSLARRGGGGDTQYF. DNA of the CDR3: TGTGCCAGCAGCTTAGCGCGCAGAGGAGGGGGCGGTGATACGCAGTATTTT. The genes are TRBV11-1 and TRBJ2-3; TRBD1 is a possible D gene (7 bases). Germline V gene lookup returns CDR1 SGHAT and CDR2 FQDESV (reference sequence). Between the trimmed V and J ends, which lost 0 bases and 6 bases, there was a span of 19 bases. The CDR3 length is 17 residues.

Only a few counts were recorded for this clone. The chain links TRBV20-1 to TRBJ2-5, with D possibly matching TRBD1 (5 bases). The CDR3 is made up of 11 amino acids. Looked up from germline, CDR1 is DFQATT and CDR2 is SNEGSKA (reference sequence). The V gene lost 6 bases and the J gene lost 3 bases, with 8 bases spanning the gap. CDR3 loop: CSAGPKETQYF. The CDR3 DNA reads TGCAGTGCGGGGCCCAAAGAGACCCAGTACTTC.

This clone was detected only a few times. This chain joins TRBV5-4 and TRBJ2-4; D is possibly TRBD2 (5 bases). The CDR3 spans 15 residues. The V end was cut by 3 bases, the J end by 4 bases, with 14 bases between. Germline V gives CDR1 SGHNT, CDR2 YYREEE (reference sequence). The CDR3 here is CASSWRSTGKNIQYF. CDR3 nucleotides: TGTGCCAGCAGCTGGAGGAGTACTGGGAAAAACATTCAGTACTTC.

The chain links TRBV5-1 to TRBJ1-1; 10 nucleotides line up with TRBD1. Trimming took 3 bases from V and 0 from J; bases not matched to a gene: 5. Germline lookup yields CDR1 SGHRS and CDR2 YFSETQ. The CDR3 has 16 amino acids. The CDR3 DNA follows: TGCGCCAGCAGCTCTAGACAGGGGGCTATGAACACTGAAGCTTTCTTT. Translating gives CASSSRQGAMNTEAFF.

This clone was seen a handful of times. The chain combines TRBV19 with TRBJ2-7; D unresolved. This CDR3 is 13 amino acids long. Germline assignment: CDR1 LNHDA and CDR2 SQIVND (reference sequence). The ends were cut back, 8 bases at V and 5 bases at J, with 16 bases in the middle. CDR3 loop: CASSQQLLDEQYF. The CDR3 DNA reads TGTGCCAGTTCACAGCAACTTCTCGACGAGCAGTACTTC.

There are a few counts of this clone. The rearrangement links TRBV18 to TRBJ2-7; 8 bases match TRBD1. V lost 2 bases and J lost 2; bases outside the gene matches: 5. Germline V gene sequence: CDR1 KGHSH, CDR2 LQKENI. This CDR3 is built from 15 residues. CDR3 in DNA: TGTGCCAGCTCACCAGGACAGGGACAAACCTACGAGCAGTACTTC. It yields the protein CASSPGQGQTYEQYF.

The chain couples TRBV7-2 to TRBJ1-6, with D hard to call. In germline, CDR1 is SGHTA, CDR2 FQGNSA. CDR3 length: 13 amino acids. V gave up 4 bases and J gave up 5 bases, with 6 bases separating them. The CDR3 here is CASSWANNSPLHF. CDR3 DNA sequence: TGTGCCAGCAGCTGGGCGAATAATTCACCCCTCCACTTT.

The chain joins TRBV18 to TRBJ2-5; 7 nucleotides align to TRBD2. The V and J ends lost 0 bases and 5 bases, in that order; junction bases with no gene match: 0. The CDR3 totals 13 residues. Per the germline V gene, CDR1 is KGHSH and CDR2 is LQKENI. As DNA, the CDR3 is TGTGCCAGCTCACCACCGGGAGGGGAGACCCAGTACTTC. Its translation is CASSPPGGETQYF. Together with reference TRBV18 and TRBJ2-5, the CDR3 gives the full variable domain: NAGVMQNPRHLVRRRGQEARLRCSPMKGHSHVYWYRQLPEEGLKFMVYLQKENIIDESGMPKERFSAEFPKEGPSILRIQQVVRGDSAAYFCASSPPGGETQYFGPGTRLLVL.

The J gene is TRBJ2-5, the V gene TRBV18; no clear D gene. The germline V gene encodes CDR1 KGHSH and CDR2 LQKENI. This CDR3 spans 13 amino acids. V was trimmed by 3 bases and J by 4 bases, leaving 9 bases between them. This CDR3 reads CASSPTTGETQYF. The CDR3 nucleotides are TGTGCCAGCTCACCGACGACGGGAGAGACCCAGTACTTC.

This chain connects TRBV16 to TRBJ1-1; a possible D gene is TRBD1 (6 bases). The germline gives CDR1 KGHSY, CDR2 FQNENV. With 0 bases removed from V and 1 base from J, the gap between germline ends came to 6 bases. This CDR3 has 14 residues. CDR3 nucleotides: TGTGCCAGCAGCCAATCACAGGGGAACACTGAAGCTTTCTTT. Residues: CASSQSQGNTEAFF. Full variable domain (missing parts from reference TRBV16 and TRBJ1-1): GEEVAQTPKHLVRGEGQKAKLYCAPIKGHSYVFWYQQVLKNEFKFLISFQNENVFDETGMPKERFSAKCLPNSPCSLEIQATKLEDSAVYFCASSQSQGNTEAFFGQGTRLTVV.

This clone was observed a handful of times. The chain couples TRBV4-3 to TRBJ1-2; 7 bases map to TRBD1. The CDR3 consists of 15 residues. V lost 4 bases and J lost 0; bases outside the gene matches: 5. The germline V gene has CDR1 LGHNA and CDR2 YSLEER. The CDR3 DNA follows: TGCGCCAGCAGCCCGGGGACAGTGCCTAACTATGGCTACACCTTC. It codes for CASSPGTVPNYGYTF.

The V and J genes are TRBV4-1 and TRBJ1-4; D gene uncertain. The V and J ends lost 0 bases and 1 base respectively, with 6 bases between them. CDR1 and CDR2 (germline): MGHRA, YSYEKL. This CDR3 is built from 15 residues. The CDR3 spells CASSQDPVTNEKLFF. The DNA of the CDR3 is TGCGCCAGCAGCCAAGATCCGGTAACTAATGAAAAACTGTTTTTT.

This clone has a handful of counts. The rearrangement uses TRBV5-6 and TRBJ1-2; 8 nucleotides align to TRBD1. J lost 2 bases, V lost 4 bases, and 16 bases had no gene match. From germline, CDR1 is SGHDT and CDR2 YYEEEE. CDR3 length equals 18 residues. In DNA, the CDR3 is TGTGCCAGCAGCGATGAAAAACTTAGGACAGGGCGAAACTATGGCTACACCTTC. This gives the protein CASSDEKLRTGRNYGYTF.

This clone was observed a handful of times. The J gene is TRBJ2-1, the V gene TRBV30; unclear D gene. The CDR3 is 14 amino acids. The V gene's germline CDR1 is GTSNPN and CDR2 SVGIG (reference sequence). V lost 7 bases, J lost 0 bases, and 13 bases lay in between. The CDR3 coding sequence is TGTGCCTTTCCTCTACAGAGCTCCTACAATGAGCAGTTCTTC. Its protein is CAFPLQSSYNEQFF.

V usage is TRBV5-4 and J usage is TRBJ1-5; D is unclear. CDR3 length: 15 amino acids. The V gene lost 1 base and the J gene lost 0 bases, with 8 bases spanning the gap. Germline CDR1 is SGHNT and CDR2 is YYREEE (reference sequence). CDR3 DNA sequence: TGTGCCAGCAGCTTGCGCTCAGTTAGCAATCAGCCCCAGCATTTT. Encoded protein: CASSLRSVSNQPQHF.

In this sample, this clone turned up a few times. The chain is built from TRBV6-4 and TRBJ2-2; 11 bases line up with TRBD2. V trimming: 6 bases; J trimming: 7 bases; junction bases outside the gene matches: 4. Germline values: CDR1 MRHNA, CDR2 SNTAGT. This CDR3 contains 14 residues. The CDR3 nucleotides read TGTGCCAGCAGCGTGACTAGCGGGATCGGGGAGCTGTTTTTT. It yields the protein CASSVTSGIGELFF.

This clone was picked up a small number of times. The chain recombines TRBV28 with TRBJ1-1, with 9 bases matching TRBD1. Trimming at V came to 5 bases and at J to 10 bases, leaving 14 bases not matched to a gene. CDR1 is MDHEN, CDR2 SYDVKM, per germline. CDR3 length: 15 amino acids. The CDR3 region has the DNA TGTGCCAGCAGTCCATGGGGGACAGGGATCAGGTCAGCTTTCTTT. Amino acids: CASSPWGTGIRSAFF. The whole variable domain, remainder taken from reference TRBV28 and TRBJ1-1, is DVKVTQSSRYLVKRTGEKVFLECVQDMDHENMFWYRQDPGLGLRLIYFSYDVKMKEKGDIPEGYSVSREKKERFSLILESASTNQTSMYLCASSPWGTGIRSAFFGQGTRLTVV.

The chain carries TRBV7-2 and TRBJ2-3; tentatively, D is TRBD1 (5 bases). The V and J ends lost 3 bases and 14 bases respectively, with 12 bases between them. Germline values: CDR1 SGHTA, CDR2 FQGNSA. The CDR3 sequence is 11 residues long. In nucleotides, the CDR3 is TGTGCCAGCAGCTTCAGCAGGGATGGGTATTTT. Residues: CASSFSRDGYF. The full variable domain, rest sourced from reference TRBV7-2 and TRBJ2-3, is GAGVSQSPSNKVTEKGKDVELRCDPISGHTALYWYRQSLGQGLEFLIYFQGNSAPDKSGLPSDRFSAERTGGSVSTLTIQRTQQEDSAVYLCASSFSRDGYFGPGTRLTVL.

The chain employs TRBV12-5 and TRBJ2-5; 7 bases agree with TRBD1. J gave up 5 bases and V 6 bases, and 12 bases lay outside the gene matches. Per germline, CDR1 LGHNT and CDR2 FRNRAP. The CDR3 consists of 15 residues. The CDR3 loop is CASGLGQSGAETQYF. The CDR3 nucleotides are TGTGCTAGTGGCCTGGGACAGTCCGGCGCGGAGACCCAGTACTTC.